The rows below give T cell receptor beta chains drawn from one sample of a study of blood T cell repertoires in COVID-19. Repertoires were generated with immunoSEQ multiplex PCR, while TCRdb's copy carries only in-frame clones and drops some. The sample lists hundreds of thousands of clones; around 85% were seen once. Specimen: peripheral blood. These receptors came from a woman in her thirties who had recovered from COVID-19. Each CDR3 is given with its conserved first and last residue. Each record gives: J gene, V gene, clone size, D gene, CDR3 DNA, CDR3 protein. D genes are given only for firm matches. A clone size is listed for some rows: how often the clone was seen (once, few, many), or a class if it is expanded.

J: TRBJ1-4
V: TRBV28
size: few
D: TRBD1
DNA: TGTGCCAGCAGTCCGGGACAGGGGGAGGAAAAACTGTTTTTT
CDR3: CASSPGQGEEKLFF

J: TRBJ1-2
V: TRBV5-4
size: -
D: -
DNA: TGTGCCAGCAGCTTGAGCTGGGGCCGCTCGGACTATGGCTACACCTTC
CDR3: CASSLSWGRSDYGYTF

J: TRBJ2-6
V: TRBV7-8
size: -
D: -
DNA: TGTGCCAGCAGCCCCTTCTTTCGGGGGGCGCGAGCTGGGGCCAACGTCCTGACTTTC
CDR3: CASSPFFRGARAGANVLTF

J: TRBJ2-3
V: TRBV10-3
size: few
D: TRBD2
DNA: TGTGCCACAACACGGGGCCTAGCGGGGGCCAGCACAGATACGCAGTATTTT
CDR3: CATTRGLAGASTDTQYF

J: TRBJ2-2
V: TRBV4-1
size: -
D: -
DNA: TGCGCCAGCAGCCAAGACGTCACCGGGGAGCTGTTTTTT
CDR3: CASSQDVTGELFF

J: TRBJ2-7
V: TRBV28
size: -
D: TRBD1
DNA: TGTGCCAGCAGTGACGGACAGGGCGTCTACGAGCAGTACTTC
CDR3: CASSDGQGVYEQYF

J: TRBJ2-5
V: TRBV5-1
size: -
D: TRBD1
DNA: TGCGCCAGCAGCCCGATCGGGACAGGGGGAGGAGAGACCCAGTACTTC
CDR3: CASSPIGTGGGETQYF

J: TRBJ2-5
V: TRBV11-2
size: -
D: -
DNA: TGTGCCAGCAGCCCCGGTGGAGGGCAAGAGACCCAGTACTTC
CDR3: CASSPGGGQETQYF

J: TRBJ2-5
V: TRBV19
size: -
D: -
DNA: TGTGCCAGTAGTATGGGGCTGCAAGAGACCCAGTACTTC
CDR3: CASSMGLQETQYF

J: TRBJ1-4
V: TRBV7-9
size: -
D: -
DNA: TGTGCCAGCAGCTTAGCGCTGGGGGCCGAAAAACTGTTTTTT
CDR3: CASSLALGAEKLFF

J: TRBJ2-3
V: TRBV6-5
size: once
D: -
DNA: TGTGCCAGCAGTTACACCGGGACTAGCACAGATACGCAGTATTTT
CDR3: CASSYTGTSTDTQYF

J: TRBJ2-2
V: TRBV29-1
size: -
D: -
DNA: TGCAGCGTTGAACCAGAGAACACCGGGGAGCTGTTTTTT
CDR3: CSVEPENTGELFF

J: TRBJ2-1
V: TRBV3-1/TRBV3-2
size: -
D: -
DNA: TGTGCCAGCAGCCAGAACGGGGGAGCCTACAATGAGCAGTTCTTC
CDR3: CASSQNGGAYNEQFF

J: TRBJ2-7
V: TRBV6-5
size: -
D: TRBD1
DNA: TGTGCCAGCAGCCGTGGGACAGGGTACGAGCAGTACTTC
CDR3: CASSRGTGYEQYF

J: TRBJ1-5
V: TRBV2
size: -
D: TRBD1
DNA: TGTGCCAGCAGTGGGACAGGGGATCAGCCCCAGCATTTT
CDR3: CASSGTGDQPQHF

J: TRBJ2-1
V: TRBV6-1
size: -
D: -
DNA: TGTGCCAGCAGTGAAGCTAGCGCAAATTCCAATGAGCAGTTCTTC
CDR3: CASSEASANSNEQFF

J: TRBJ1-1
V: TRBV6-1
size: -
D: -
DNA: TGTGCCAGCAGTGAATGGGGGGAAGGAACTGAAGCTTTCTTT
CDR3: CASSEWGEGTEAFF

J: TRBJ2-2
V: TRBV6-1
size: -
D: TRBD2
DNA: TGTGCCAGCAGTGATGGGGTCGGGAGGGGCCGGGAGCTGTTTTTT
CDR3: CASSDGVGRGRELFF

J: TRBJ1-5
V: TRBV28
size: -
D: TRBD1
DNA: TGTGCCAGCAGTGAGGGGACAGCCTATAGCAATCAGCCCCAGCATTTT
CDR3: CASSEGTAYSNQPQHF

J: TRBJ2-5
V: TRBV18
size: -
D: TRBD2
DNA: TGTGCCAGCTCACCCACCTTGAGCGGGGCGGAGACCCAGTACTTC
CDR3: CASSPTLSGAETQYF

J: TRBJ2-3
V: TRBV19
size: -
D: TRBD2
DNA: TGTGCCAGTAGTATAGACCCGGGACTAGCCTTTCCAGATACGCAGTATTTT
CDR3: CASSIDPGLAFPDTQYF

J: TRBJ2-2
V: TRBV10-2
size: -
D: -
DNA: TGCGCCAGCAGTACCGGGACGAACACCGGGGAGCTGTTTTTT
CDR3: CASSTGTNTGELFF

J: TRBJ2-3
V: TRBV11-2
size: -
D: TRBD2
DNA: TGTGCCAGCAGCCCCAAGAGAGAAGGGAGGGGTACGCAGTATTTT
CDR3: CASSPKREGRGTQYF

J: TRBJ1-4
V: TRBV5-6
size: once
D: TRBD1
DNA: TGTGCCAGCAGCCTTGACAGGGGAGCAACTAATGAAAAACTGTTTTTT
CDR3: CASSLDRGATNEKLFF

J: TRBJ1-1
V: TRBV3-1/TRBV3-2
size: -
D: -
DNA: TGTGCCAGCAGCCTTAATCGACAGGTTCGTCACACTGAAGCTTTCTTT
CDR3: CASSLNRQVRHTEAFF

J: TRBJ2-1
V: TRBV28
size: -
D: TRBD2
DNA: TGTGCCAGCAGTTCAAATCCGGGACTAGCGGGCGTCGAGCAGTTCTTC
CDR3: CASSSNPGLAGVEQFF

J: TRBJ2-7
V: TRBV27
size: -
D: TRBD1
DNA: TGTGCCAGCAAAGAGAGGACAGGGGCCTACGAGCAGTACTTC
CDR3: CASKERTGAYEQYF

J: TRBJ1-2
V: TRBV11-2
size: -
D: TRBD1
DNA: TGTGCCAGCAGCCTCCGGGACAGTAACTATGGCTACACCTTC
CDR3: CASSLRDSNYGYTF

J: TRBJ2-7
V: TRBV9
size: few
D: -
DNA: TGTGCCAGCAGCGTGACGGGAAACTTGACCTACGAGCAGTACTTC
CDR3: CASSVTGNLTYEQYF

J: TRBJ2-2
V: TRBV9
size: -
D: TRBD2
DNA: TGTGCCAGCAGCGTAGTCCTAGCGGCGAACACCGGGGAGCTGTTTTTT
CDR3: CASSVVLAANTGELFF

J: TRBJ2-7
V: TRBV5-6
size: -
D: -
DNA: TGTGCCAGCAGCTTTGGTCAGTTTTTAATCGAGCAGTACTTC
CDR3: CASSFGQFLIEQYF

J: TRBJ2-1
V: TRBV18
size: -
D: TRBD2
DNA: TGTGCCAGCTCACCACCGACGGCGGGAGGGTCCTACAATGAGCAGTTCTTC
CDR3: CASSPPTAGGSYNEQFF

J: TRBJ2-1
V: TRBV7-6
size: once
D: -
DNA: TGTGCCAGCAGCTTAGCGGGACTGGCCTACAATGAGCAGTTCTTC
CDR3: CASSLAGLAYNEQFF

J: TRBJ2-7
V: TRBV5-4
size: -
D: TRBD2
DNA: TGTGCCAGCAGCTTGGGAGCGGGAGATTTGGTTTACGAGCAGTACTTC
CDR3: CASSLGAGDLVYEQYF

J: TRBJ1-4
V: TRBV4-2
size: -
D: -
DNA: TGTGCCAGCAGCCAAGTCCCCCCCCGGGGTGAAAAACTGTTTTTT
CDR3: CASSQVPPRGEKLFF

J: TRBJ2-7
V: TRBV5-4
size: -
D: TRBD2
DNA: TGTGCCAGCAGCGTTGGAGACGGGAGGGGCGAGCAGTACTTC
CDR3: CASSVGDGRGEQYF

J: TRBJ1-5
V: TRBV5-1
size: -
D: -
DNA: TGCGCCAGCAAGGAGGGGCTTTATAGCAATCAGCCCCAGCATTTT
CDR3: CASKEGLYSNQPQHF

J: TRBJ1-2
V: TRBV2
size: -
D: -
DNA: TGTGCCAGCACCGGGTACTATGGCTACACCTTC
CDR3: CASTGYYGYTF

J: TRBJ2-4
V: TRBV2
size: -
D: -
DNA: TGTGCCAGCAGTGAAGAGCCAGGGTTGGCCAAAAACATTCAGTACTTC
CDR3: CASSEEPGLAKNIQYF

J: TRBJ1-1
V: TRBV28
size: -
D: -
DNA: TGTGCCAGCAGTCCCCAGACAGGAGGCCTTGCGGCTTTCTTT
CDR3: CASSPQTGGLAAFF

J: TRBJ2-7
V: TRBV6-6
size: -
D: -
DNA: TGTGCCAGCAGTTACCCGGGACAATTCTACGAGCAGTACTTC
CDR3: CASSYPGQFYEQYF

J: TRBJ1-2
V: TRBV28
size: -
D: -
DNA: TGTGCCAGCAGTCAAACCTTAAACAGGAACAAGGCTAACTATGGCTACACCTTC
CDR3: CASSQTLNRNKANYGYTF

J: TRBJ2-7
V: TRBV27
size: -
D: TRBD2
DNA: TGTGCCAGCAACAAGGCCAGCGGGATGGAGGAGCAGTACTTC
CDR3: CASNKASGMEEQYF

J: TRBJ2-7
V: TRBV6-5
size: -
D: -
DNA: TGTGCCAGCAGTTATTCGGGAGCTGGTAACGAGCAGTACTTC
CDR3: CASSYSGAGNEQYF

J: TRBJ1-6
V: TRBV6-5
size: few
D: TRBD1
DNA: TGTGCCAGCAGGAGGGACAGGGTGATGGATTCACCCCTCCACTTT
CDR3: CASRRDRVMDSPLHF

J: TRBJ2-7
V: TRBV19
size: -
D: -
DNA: TGTGCCAGTAGTATATTGGGCGTTCCTCACCCGCAGTACTTC
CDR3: CASSILGVPHPQYF

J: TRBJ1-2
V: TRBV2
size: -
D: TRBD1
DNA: TGTGCCAGCATACAGGGGGCTCTGGGCTACACCTTC
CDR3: CASIQGALGYTF

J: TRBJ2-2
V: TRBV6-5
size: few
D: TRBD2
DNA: TGTGCCAGCAGTTCTAGACTAGCGGGAGTAAGCGGGGAGCTGTTTTTT
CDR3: CASSSRLAGVSGELFF

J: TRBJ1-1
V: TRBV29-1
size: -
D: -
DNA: TGCAGCGTAAGACAGATGAACACTGAAGCTTTCTTT
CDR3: CSVRQMNTEAFF

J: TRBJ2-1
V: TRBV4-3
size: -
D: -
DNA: TGCGCCAGCAGCCAAGATCAAGAGCAGTTCTTC
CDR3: CASSQDQEQFF

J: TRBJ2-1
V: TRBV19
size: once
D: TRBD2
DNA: TGTGCCAGTAGGAAAGCGGGAGTTGCTAATGAGCAGTTCTTC
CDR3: CASRKAGVANEQFF

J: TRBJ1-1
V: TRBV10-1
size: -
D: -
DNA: TGCGCCAGCAGTGAGTCGACCGGAGGAACTGAAGCTTTCTTT
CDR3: CASSESTGGTEAFF

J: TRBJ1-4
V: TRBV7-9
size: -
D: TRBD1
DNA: TGTGCCAGCAGCCGAGACAGGGGGAATGAAAAACTGTTTTTT
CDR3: CASSRDRGNEKLFF

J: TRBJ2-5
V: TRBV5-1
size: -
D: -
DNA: TGCGCCAGCAGCTTTAAAGAGACCCAGTACTTC
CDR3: CASSFKETQYF

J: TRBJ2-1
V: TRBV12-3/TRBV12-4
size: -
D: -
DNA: TGTGCCAGCAGTTTTTCTAGCTGGAATGAGCAGTTCTTC
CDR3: CASSFSSWNEQFF

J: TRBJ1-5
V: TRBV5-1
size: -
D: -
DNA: TGCGCCAGCAAAACCAAGATTGATACAGGGTTATATAGCAATCAGCCCCAGCATTTT
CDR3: CASKTKIDTGLYSNQPQHF

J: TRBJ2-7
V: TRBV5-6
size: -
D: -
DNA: TGTGCCAGCAGCTCGACCCGAAGCGGGTCCTACGAGCAGTACTTC
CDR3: CASSSTRSGSYEQYF